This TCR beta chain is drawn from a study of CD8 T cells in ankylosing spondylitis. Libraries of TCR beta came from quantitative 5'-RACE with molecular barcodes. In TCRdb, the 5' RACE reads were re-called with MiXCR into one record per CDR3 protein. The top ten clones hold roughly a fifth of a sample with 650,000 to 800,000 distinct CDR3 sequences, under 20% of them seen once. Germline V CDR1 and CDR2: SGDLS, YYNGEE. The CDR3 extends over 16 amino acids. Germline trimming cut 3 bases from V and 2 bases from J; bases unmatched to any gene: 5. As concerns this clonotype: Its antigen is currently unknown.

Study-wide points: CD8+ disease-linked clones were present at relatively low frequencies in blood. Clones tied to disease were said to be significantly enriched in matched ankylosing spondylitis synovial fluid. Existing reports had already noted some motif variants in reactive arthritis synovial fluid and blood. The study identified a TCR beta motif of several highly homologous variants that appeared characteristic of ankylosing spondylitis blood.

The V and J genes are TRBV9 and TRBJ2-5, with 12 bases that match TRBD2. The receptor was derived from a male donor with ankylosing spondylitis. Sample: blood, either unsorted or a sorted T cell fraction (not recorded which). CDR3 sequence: CASSGRGLAGQETQYF. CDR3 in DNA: TGTGCCAGCAGCGGGCGCGGACTAGCGGGGCAAGAGACCCAGTACTTC.